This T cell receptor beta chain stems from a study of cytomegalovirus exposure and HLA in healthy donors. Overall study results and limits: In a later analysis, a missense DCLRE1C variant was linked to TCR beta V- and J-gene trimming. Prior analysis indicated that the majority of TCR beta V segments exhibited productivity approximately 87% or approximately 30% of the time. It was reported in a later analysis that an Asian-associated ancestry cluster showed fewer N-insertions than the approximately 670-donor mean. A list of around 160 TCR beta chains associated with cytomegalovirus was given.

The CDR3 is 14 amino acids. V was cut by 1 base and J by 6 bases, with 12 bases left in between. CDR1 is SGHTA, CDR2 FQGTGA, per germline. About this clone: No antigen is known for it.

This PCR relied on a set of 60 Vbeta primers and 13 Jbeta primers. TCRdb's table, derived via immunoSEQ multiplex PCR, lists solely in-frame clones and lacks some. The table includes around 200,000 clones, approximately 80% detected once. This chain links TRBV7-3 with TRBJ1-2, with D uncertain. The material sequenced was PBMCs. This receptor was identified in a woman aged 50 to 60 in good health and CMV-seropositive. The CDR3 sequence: CASSLIGGVHGYTF. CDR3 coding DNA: TGTGCCAGCAGCTTAATAGGCGGAGTCCATGGCTACACCTTC.